The 21 T cell receptor beta chains reported below all come from one sample, sequenced in a study of cytomegalovirus exposure and HLA in healthy donors. Both 60 Vbeta primers and 13 Jbeta primers went into the PCR. Sequencing was performed with immunoSEQ multiplex PCR; in TCRdb, only in-frame clones are kept and a portion is missing. The sample lists about 160,000 clones; over 60% were seen once. The sample was PBMCs. Receptors were obtained from a woman in her thirties in good health and CMV-seronegative.

The chain couples TRBV6-4 to TRBJ2-3, with 9 bases that match TRBD2. The length of the CDR3 is 15 residues. CDR1 is MRHNA, CDR2 SNTAGT, per germline. The V segment lost 4 bases and the J segment 8 bases; nucleotides outside the gene matches: 10. This CDR3 reads CASSVLAGQYGTQYF. For the CDR3, the DNA is TGTGCCAGCAGTGTCCTAGCGGGACAGTATGGTACGCAGTATTTT.

A few counts support this clone. The CDR3 sequence is CASSSRPGLAFVSGELFF. CDR3 nucleotide sequence: TGCGCCAGCAGCAGCCGGCCGGGACTAGCGTTCGTCAGCGGGGAGCTGTTTTTT. The chain combines TRBV5-1 with TRBJ2-2, with TRBD2 identical over 10 bases. Germline CDR1 and CDR2: SGHRS and YFSETQ. This CDR3 has 18 amino acids. V lost 4 bases, J lost 7 bases, and 16 bases stayed unmatched.

This sequence joins TRBV5-8 and TRBJ1-2; no clear D gene. The CDR3 is 15 amino acids. With 5 bases removed from V and 8 bases from J, the gap between germline ends came to 22 bases. Per germline, CDR1 SGHTS and CDR2 YDEGEE. The chain's CDR3 is CASSPSGTPERGYTF. In DNA form, the CDR3 reads TGTGCCAGCAGTCCCTCCGGAACGCCCGAGCGGGGCTACACCTTC.

The rearrangement links TRBV14 to TRBJ2-1, with TRBD2 as a possible D gene (6 bases). Germline CDR1 reads SGHDN; CDR2 reads FVKESK. This CDR3 region has 15 residues. Deletions cut 4 bases from V and 3 bases from J, with 13 bases between. The CDR3, as DNA: TGTGCCAGCAGCCCAAGACTAGAAGACTACAATGAGCAGTTCTTC. It yields the protein CASSPRLEDYNEQFF.

The chain has TRBV5-6 and TRBJ1-2; the D is unclear. Trimming removed 4 bases at V and 7 bases at J, with 11 bases between. Germline CDR1 reads SGHDT; CDR2 reads YYEEEE. There are 12 residues in the CDR3. The CDR3 sequence: CASSLVRGGYTF. CDR3 coding DNA: TGTGCCAGCAGCCTGGTACGGGGTGGCTACACCTTC.

This chain connects TRBV5-4 to TRBJ2-5, with 7 nucleotides matching TRBD2. V lost 4 bases, J lost 3 bases, and 12 bases stayed unmatched. Germline V lookup: CDR1 SGHNT, CDR2 YYREEE (reference sequence). The CDR3 sequence is 16 residues long. The DNA of the CDR3 is TGTGCCAGCAGCCTCTTCGGTGGGAGGGGAAAAGAGACCCAGTACTTC. Protein sequence: CASSLFGGRGKETQYF. Full variable domain (missing parts from reference TRBV5-4 and TRBJ2-5): ETGVTQSPTHLIKTRGQQVTLRCSSQSGHNTVSWYQQALGQGPQFIFQYYREEENGRGNFPPRFSGLQFPNYSSELNVNALELDDSALYLCASSLFGGRGKETQYFGPGTRLLVL.

This sequence joins TRBV27 and TRBJ1-6; possible D gene TRBD1, 5 bases. The CDR3 sequence is 14 residues long. Germline V lookup: CDR1 MNHEY, CDR2 SMNVEV (reference sequence). V lost 3 bases to trimming and J lost 6 bases, with 9 bases between them. CDR3 residues: CASSLQGSNSPLHF. As DNA, the CDR3 is TGTGCCAGCAGTTTGCAGGGCAGTAATTCACCCCTCCACTTT.

The rearrangement uses TRBV28 and TRBJ2-1; 13 bases line up with TRBD2. Germline assignment: CDR1 MDHEN and CDR2 SYDVKM. The length of the CDR3 is 17 residues. The J segment lost 7 bases and the V segment lost 2 bases, leaving 8 bases of the junction unmatched. DNA for the CDR3: TGTGCCAGCAGTTTAAGTATACTAGCGGGAGGGCTTAATGAGCAGTTCTTC. As protein: CASSLSILAGGLNEQFF.

The chain uses TRBV28 and TRBJ1-5, with TRBD1 identical over 11 bases. The ends lost 5 bases at V and 3 bases at J; junction bases unmatched: 9. The germline CDR1 and CDR2 sequences are MDHEN and SYDVKM. The CDR3 spans 17 residues. In DNA form, the CDR3 reads TGTGCCAGCAGTCGGGACAGGGGGAATAGGTCCAATCAGCCCCAGCATTTT. Protein sequence: CASSRDRGNRSNQPQHF.

This clone was seen only a few times. The rearrangement joins TRBV6-1 to TRBJ2-7, with D tentatively TRBD1 (6 bases). Deletions cut 10 bases from V and 0 bases from J, with 16 bases between. The germline V gene encodes CDR1 MNHNS and CDR2 SASEGT. The CDR3 length is 14 residues. The CDR3 here is CATQQGISSYEQYF. The CDR3 region has the DNA TGTGCCACCCAACAGGGAATTAGCTCCTACGAGCAGTACTTC.

This clone was observed a single time. V and J are TRBV19 and TRBJ1-1, with D possibly being TRBD1 (5 bases). Germline CDR1 and CDR2: LNHDA and SQIVND (reference sequence). CDR3 length: 14 amino acids. Trimming removed 4 bases at V and 4 bases at J, with 13 bases between. The CDR3 bases are TGTGCCAGTAGTACGTCCTCAGGGCGCACTGAAGCTTTCTTT. The encoded protein is CASSTSSGRTEAFF.

The rearrangement uses TRBV4-2 and TRBJ1-5; 8 bases agree with TRBD1. This CDR3 has 16 residues. Germline CDR1 is LGHNA and CDR2 is YNFKEQ. The V gene end was trimmed by 3 bases and the J gene end by 6 bases; junction bases not matched to a gene: 10. DNA for the CDR3: TGTGCCAGCAGCCAGGGTTGGCAGGGGGCGATTCAGCCCCAGCATTTT. This codes for CASSQGWQGAIQPQHF.

The V gene is TRBV10-3, the J gene TRBJ2-3; TRBD2 agrees at 10 bases. Germline values: CDR1 ENHRY, CDR2 SYGVKD. Trimming cost V 6 bases and J 0 bases; bases outside gene matches: 6. This CDR3 has 16 amino acids. The CDR3 region is CAISYTSGASTDTQYF. The CDR3 coding sequence is TGTGCCATCAGCTACACTAGCGGGGCTAGCACAGATACGCAGTATTTT.

DNA for the CDR3: TGTGCCAGCAGCTTGGGAGGGACAGGGGGTTACGAGCAGTACTTC. It yields the protein CASSLGGTGGYEQYF. This chain connects TRBV5-4 to TRBJ2-7; the match to TRBD1 covers 11 bases. The germline V gene has CDR1 SGHNT and CDR2 YYREEE (reference sequence). This CDR3 contains 15 residues. V lost 0 bases, J lost 4 bases, and 3 bases stayed unmatched.

The V call is TRBV7-8, the J call TRBJ2-5, with 7 bases lining up with TRBD2. The CDR3 runs to 17 residues. In germline, CDR1 is SGHVS, CDR2 FQNEAQ. V gave up 1 base and J gave up 1 base; unmatched junction bases: 9. The CDR3 here is CASSLGFGLESQETQYF. CDR3 in DNA: TGTGCCAGCAGCTTAGGGTTCGGACTAGAATCCCAAGAGACCCAGTACTTC.

This clone was found a few times. The rearrangement links TRBV30 to TRBJ1-2, with D perhaps TRBD1 (5 bases). Germline lookup yields CDR1 GTSNPN and CDR2 SVGIG (reference sequence). Trimming pared 3 bases from V and 1 base from J, leaving 6 bases between. The length of the CDR3 is 12 residues. The CDR3: CAWSRVNYGYTF. In nucleotides, the CDR3 is TGTGCCTGGAGCAGGGTTAACTATGGCTACACCTTC. The whole variable domain, filled in from reference TRBV30 and TRBJ1-2, reads SQTIHQWPATLVQPVGSPLSLECTVEGTSNPNLYWYRQAAGRGLQLLFYSVGIGQISSEVPQNLSASRPQDRQFILSSKKLLLSDSGFYLCAWSRVNYGYTFGSGTRLTVV.

The chain recombines TRBV7-9 with TRBJ2-1; 7 nucleotides align to TRBD1. This CDR3 is built from 14 residues. Looked up from germline, CDR1 is SEHNR and CDR2 is FQNEAQ (reference sequence). V was pared by 2 bases and J by 6 bases, with 4 bases of the junction left unmatched. The CDR3 nucleotides read TGTGCCAGCAGCTTAAATAACAGGGGCAATGAGCAGTTCTTC. It translates to CASSLNNRGNEQFF. Using reference TRBV7-9 and TRBJ2-1 for the parts outside the CDR3, the full variable domain is DTGVSQNPRHKITKRGQNVTFRCDPISEHNRLYWYRQTLGQGPEFLTYFQNEAQLEKSRLLSDRFSAERPKGSFSTLEIQRTEQGDSAMYLCASSLNNRGNEQFFGPGTRLTVL.

Concerning this clone itself: The same CDR3 can be traced to other DNA sequences in this sample. The rearrangement joins TRBV15 to TRBJ2-1; D is undetermined. Germline CDR1 reads LNHNV; CDR2 reads YYDKDF (reference sequence). This CDR3 spans 13 amino acids. The ends were cut back, 0 bases at V and 3 bases at J, with 3 bases in the middle. The CDR3 loop is CATSRDRYNEQFF. In nucleotides, the CDR3 is TGTGCCACCAGCAGAGATCGCTACAATGAGCAGTTCTTC.

The chain links TRBV19 to TRBJ2-2, with TRBD2 identical over 11 bases. This CDR3 comprises 16 residues. Losses at the gene ends were 1 base for V and 6 bases for J; bases not matched to a gene: 4. The germline V gene encodes CDR1 LNHDA and CDR2 SQIVND (reference sequence). CDR3 in amino acids: CASSIGLAGSAGELFF. In DNA form, the CDR3 reads TGTGCCAGTAGTATAGGACTAGCGGGATCGGCCGGGGAGCTGTTTTTT.

This clone was detected once. The chain links TRBV4-2 to TRBJ2-4, with 10 bases aligning to TRBD2. Looked up from germline, CDR1 is LGHNA and CDR2 is YNFKEQ. The J segment lost 6 bases and the V segment lost 2 bases, leaving 7 bases of the junction unmatched. This CDR3 is built from 16 residues. The CDR3 DNA is TGTGCCAGCAGCCAACAAAGCGGGAGGGGGGTAAACATTCAGTACTTC. Translated, it gives CASSQQSGRGVNIQYF.

V is TRBV5-4 and J is TRBJ2-3; D may be TRBD2 (7 bases). CDR1 is SGHNT, CDR2 YYREEE, per germline (reference sequence). Trimming pared 2 bases from V and 2 bases from J, leaving 15 bases between. This CDR3 comprises 16 residues. The CDR3 spells CASSFLGEGVTDTQYF. The CDR3, as DNA: TGTGCCAGCAGCTTCTTAGGGGAGGGGGTCACAGATACGCAGTATTTT.